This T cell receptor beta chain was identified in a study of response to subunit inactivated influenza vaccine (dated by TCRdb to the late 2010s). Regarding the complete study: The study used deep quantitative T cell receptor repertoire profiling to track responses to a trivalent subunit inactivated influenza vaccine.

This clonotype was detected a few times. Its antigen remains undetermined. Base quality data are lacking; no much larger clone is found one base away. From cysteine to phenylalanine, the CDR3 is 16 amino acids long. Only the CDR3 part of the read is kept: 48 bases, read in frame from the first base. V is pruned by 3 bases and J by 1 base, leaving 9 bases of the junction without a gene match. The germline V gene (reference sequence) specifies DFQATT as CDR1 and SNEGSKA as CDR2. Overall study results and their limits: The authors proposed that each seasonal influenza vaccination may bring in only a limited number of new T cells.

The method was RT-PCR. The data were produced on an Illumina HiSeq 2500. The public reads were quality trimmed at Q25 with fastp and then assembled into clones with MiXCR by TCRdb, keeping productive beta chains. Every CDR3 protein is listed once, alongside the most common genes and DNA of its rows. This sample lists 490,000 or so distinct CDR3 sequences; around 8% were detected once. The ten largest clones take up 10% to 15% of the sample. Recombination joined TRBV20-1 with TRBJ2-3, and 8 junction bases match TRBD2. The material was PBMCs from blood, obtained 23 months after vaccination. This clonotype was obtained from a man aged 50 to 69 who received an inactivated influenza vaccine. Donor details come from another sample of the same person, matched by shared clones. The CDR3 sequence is CSASPLGGVGTDTQYF. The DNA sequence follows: TGCAGTGCTAGCCCCCTCGGGGGGGTTGGCACAGATACGCAGTATTTT.